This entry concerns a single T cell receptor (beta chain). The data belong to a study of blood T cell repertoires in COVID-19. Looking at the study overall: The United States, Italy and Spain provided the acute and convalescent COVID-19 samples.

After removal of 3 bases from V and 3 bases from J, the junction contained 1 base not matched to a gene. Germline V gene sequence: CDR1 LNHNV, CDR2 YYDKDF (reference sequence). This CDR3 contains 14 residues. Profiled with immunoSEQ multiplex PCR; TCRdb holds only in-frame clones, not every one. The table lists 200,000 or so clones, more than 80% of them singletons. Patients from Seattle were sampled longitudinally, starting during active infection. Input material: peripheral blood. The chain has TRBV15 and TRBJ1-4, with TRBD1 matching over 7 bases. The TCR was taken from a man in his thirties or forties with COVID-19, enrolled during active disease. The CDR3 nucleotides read TGTGCCACCAGCAGGGGACAGTCTAATGAAAAACTGTTTTTT. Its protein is CATSRGQSNEKLFF.